The clone carrying this T cell receptor beta chain has just a few counts. Its specificity is unknown. CDR3-region Arm-PCR and iRepertoire HTBI primers produced the TCR beta libraries. TCRdb reprocessed the multiplex PCR reads with MiXCR, giving one entry per CDR3 protein. The top ten hold 20% to 25% of the sample, which has hundreds of thousands of distinct CDR3 sequences, roughly 16% seen once. This entry comes from a study of regulatory T cells in long-lasting Graves disease. The wider study: Freshly diagnosed Graves' patients had used antithyroid drugs for under 3 months.

Study-level points and caveats: The study examined only peripheral blood, not thyroid tissue. Persistent disease showed a preference for TRBV28, TRBJ1-2 and TRBJ2-5.

Time point here: newly diagnosed GD, antithyroid drugs for less than 3 months. RNA from PBMCs was the source of the TCR library. The germline CDR1 and CDR2 sequences are SGHKS and YYEKEE (reference sequence). The CDR3 has 15 amino acids. Trimming cost V 3 bases and J 11 bases, with 22 bases left between them. These data were also reused for a study on T cells in Graves' hyperthyroidism and ophthalmopathy. That source reports: HTBI primers drove first-round RT-PCR of the TCR CDR3.

The V call is TRBV5-5, the J call TRBJ2-3; possible D gene TRBD2, 6 bases. The sample consisted of peripheral blood mononuclear cells (PBMCs), taken at new diagnosis, from a patient treated with antithyroid drugs. The sequence was collected from a woman aged 35-60 years with Graves disease. The CDR3 region has the DNA TGTGCCAGCAGCTCCTGGGCTTCGGGACTCTTAGGGCAGTATTTT. As protein: CASSSWASGLLGQYF. Supplemented by reference TRBV5-5 and TRBJ2-3, the full variable domain reads DAGVTQSPTHLIKTRGQQVTLRCSPISGHKSVSWYQQVLGQGPQFIFQYYEKEERGRGNFPDRFSARQFPNYSSELNVNALLLGDSALYLCASSSWASGLLGQYFGPGTRLTVL.